This TCR beta chain is from a study of T cell responses to AZD1222 COVID-19 vaccine (dated by TCRdb to about 2021). About the investigation overall: Because spike-specific TCR depth and breadth did not differ between the two schedules, AZD1222 recipients who got a second dose at roughly 4 weeks were pooled with those who got a second dose at roughly 12 weeks. TCR sequencing covered approximately 230 trial participants: approximately 200 given two doses of AZD1222 and 26 given two doses of MenACWY control vaccine. Trial participants were enrolled by age into 18-55, 56-69 and 70-plus year subgroups, with roughly 150, 30 and 60 TCR-sequenced participants respectively. The research as a whole found: A significant rise in spike-specific TCR breadth and depth was observed after two AZD1222 doses relative to day 0 and relative to MenACWY recipients. Reportedly, close to half of the unique spike-specific TCRs recognized epitopes lying outside the regions that are mutated in the B.1.351 and B.1.1.7 variants. Vaccine-associated CD4 TCRs spanned the whole spike protein, with dominant responses in regions 160-218 and 743-854. Most participants were white British and females outnumbered males, and the authors suggested that clonal diversity may have been underestimated. Because no day 14 peak-response samples were available, the repertoires could be characterized only after the peak T cell response. In the small 56-69-year group, the increase in depth fell short of significance, most likely because of low power. Conclusions about previously exposed vaccinees were limited because only six AZD1222 recipients were SARS-CoV-2 seropositive at baseline.

The CDR3 regions of human TCRbeta chains were analyzed by immunosequencing. Per the source publication's procedure: Repertoire TCRs were matched against a reference library of SARS-CoV-2-specific TCRs generated with the MIRA antigen-specificity platform. Breadth was defined as the fraction of unique TCRs that were SARS-CoV-2-associated, and depth was defined as the fraction of total T cells that were SARS-CoV-2-associated. Using the MIRA data, each spike-specific TCR was mapped to the spike region that the TCR reacts to and placed in a CD4 or CD8 class. Log10-transformed breadth and depth values were compared by one-way ANOVA with Sidak's multiple comparisons tests. Sourced from immuneACCESS, this table was stored by TCRdb with only in-frame sequences that have V and J called. A share of the clones is absent; for the studies checked, an unresolved V gene accounts for under half, and the remainder has no known explanation. V and J calls plus clone size are reproduced from that table; the DNA served to infer D and trimming. For this sample there are 150,000 to 200,000 clones; 85% to 95% appear just once. Approximately 0.88% of the sample rests with the top ten.

Regarding this clone: The target of this receptor is not known. It has no much larger one-base neighbor in the sample; base qualities were not kept.

The sample's time point, from its label and the paper: baseline before first vaccination. The vaccinee samples were drawn from two UK trials, COV001 and COV002, one of which was a single-blind randomized controlled phase 2/3 trial testing AZD1222 (ChAdOx1 nCoV-19) in healthy adults. For TCRbeta chain sequencing, PBMC samples were collected from trial participants at day 0 and at day 28 after the second dose. The cysteine opens and the phenylalanine closes a CDR3 of 15 amino acids. Only the CDR3 portion is preserved as DNA: 45 bases, with reading frame beginning at the first base. The chain links TRBV21-1 with TRBJ1-5. TRBV21-1 is reported as a pseudogene. This receptor was taken from an adult in good health. This specimen consisted of peripheral blood, obtained on day 0 of AZD1222 vaccination. Here the CDR3 is given as CASSLAAKARQPQHF. The nucleotide sequence is given as TGTGCCAGCAGTCTGGCGGCCAAAGCCAGACAGCCCCAGCATTTT.